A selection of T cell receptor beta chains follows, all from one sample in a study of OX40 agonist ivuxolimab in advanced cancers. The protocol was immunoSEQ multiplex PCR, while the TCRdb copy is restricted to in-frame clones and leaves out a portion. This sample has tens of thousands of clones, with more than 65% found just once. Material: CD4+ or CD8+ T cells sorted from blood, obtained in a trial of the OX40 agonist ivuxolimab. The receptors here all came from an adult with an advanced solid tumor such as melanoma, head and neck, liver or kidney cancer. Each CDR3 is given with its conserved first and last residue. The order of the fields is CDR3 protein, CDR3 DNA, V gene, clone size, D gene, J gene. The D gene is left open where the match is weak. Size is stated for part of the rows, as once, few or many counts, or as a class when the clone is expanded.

CDR3aa: CASSLEGHPQETQYF
CDR3nt: TGCGCCAGCAGCTTGGAGGGACACCCCCAAGAGACCCAGTACTTC
v_gene: TRBV5-1
abundance: .
d_gene: .
j_gene: TRBJ2-5

CDR3aa: CASSLQGARNSPLHF
CDR3nt: TGTGCCAGCAGCTTACAGGGGGCGAGAAATTCACCCCTCCACTTT
v_gene: TRBV7-6
abundance: .
d_gene: TRBD1
j_gene: TRBJ1-6

CDR3aa: CASGGGWGGYTF
CDR3nt: TGTGCCAGCGGAGGGGGATGGGGTGGCTACACCTTC
v_gene: TRBV5-6
abundance: .
d_gene: .
j_gene: TRBJ1-2

CDR3aa: CASSLETSDTQYF
CDR3nt: TGTGCCAGCAGCTTAGAGACATCAGATACGCAGTATTTT
v_gene: TRBV7-2
abundance: once
d_gene: .
j_gene: TRBJ2-3

CDR3aa: CASSLQGQSSGANVLTF
CDR3nt: TGTGCCAGCAGCTTACAGGGACAATCCTCTGGGGCCAACGTCCTGACTTTC
v_gene: TRBV5-4
abundance: once
d_gene: .
j_gene: TRBJ2-6

CDR3aa: CASSFPANTEAFF
CDR3nt: TGTGCCAGCAGTTTCCCGGCGAACACTGAAGCTTTCTTT
v_gene: TRBV28
abundance: .
d_gene: .
j_gene: TRBJ1-1

CDR3aa: CASSVAGGVSYEQYF
CDR3nt: TGTGCCAGCAGCGTAGCAGGGGGCGTCAGTTACGAGCAGTACTTC
v_gene: TRBV9
abundance: .
d_gene: TRBD1
j_gene: TRBJ2-7

CDR3aa: CATSTYAQPTGLAVEQYF
CDR3nt: TGTGCCACCAGCACCTACGCCCAACCGACAGGTCTAGCAGTCGAGCAGTACTTC
v_gene: TRBV15
abundance: once
d_gene: .
j_gene: TRBJ2-7

CDR3aa: CASSEGGGGTYEQYF
CDR3nt: TGTGCCAGCAGTGAGGGCGGGGGGGGCACCTACGAGCAGTACTTC
v_gene: TRBV6-1
abundance: .
d_gene: TRBD2
j_gene: TRBJ2-7

CDR3aa: CASSPAGTAYEQYF
CDR3nt: TGTGCCAGCAGCCCCGCAGGGACAGCCTACGAGCAGTACTTC
v_gene: TRBV7-9
abundance: once
d_gene: TRBD1
j_gene: TRBJ2-7

CDR3aa: CASSYRLAGGADTQYF
CDR3nt: TGTGCCAGCAGCTACCGACTAGCGGGGGGGGCAGATACGCAGTATTTT
v_gene: TRBV11-2
abundance: .
d_gene: TRBD2
j_gene: TRBJ2-3

CDR3aa: CASSFARKETQYF
CDR3nt: TGTGCCAGCAGCTTCGCGCGGAAAGAGACCCAGTACTTC
v_gene: TRBV7-6
abundance: .
d_gene: .
j_gene: TRBJ2-5

CDR3aa: CASSYEQTYGYTF
CDR3nt: TGTGCCAGCAGTTACGAACAGACCTATGGCTACACCTTC
v_gene: TRBV6-5
abundance: .
d_gene: .
j_gene: TRBJ1-2

CDR3aa: CASSFTGVGYGYTF
CDR3nt: TGTGCCAGCAGTTTCACAGGGGTCGGCTATGGCTACACCTTC
v_gene: TRBV7-9
abundance: .
d_gene: TRBD1
j_gene: TRBJ1-2

CDR3aa: CASSHLRGGAGSGANVLTF
CDR3nt: TGTGCCAGTAGCCACCTACGGGGAGGGGCGGGCTCTGGGGCCAACGTCCTGACTTTC
v_gene: TRBV19
abundance: .
d_gene: TRBD2
j_gene: TRBJ2-6

CDR3aa: CASSLGGTEKADTQYF
CDR3nt: TGCGCCAGCAGCTTGGGGGGGACAGAGAAGGCAGATACGCAGTATTTT
v_gene: TRBV5-1
abundance: once
d_gene: TRBD1
j_gene: TRBJ2-3

CDR3aa: CVTRGAGQETQYF
CDR3nt: TGTGTTACGCGGGGGGCCGGACAAGAGACCCAGTACTTC
v_gene: TRBV7-2
abundance: .
d_gene: TRBD2
j_gene: TRBJ2-5

CDR3aa: CATYGTGSDEQYF
CDR3nt: TGTGCCACCTATGGGACAGGGAGTGACGAGCAGTACTTC
v_gene: TRBV6-6
abundance: .
d_gene: TRBD1
j_gene: TRBJ2-7

CDR3aa: CASSVAGTGKTQYF
CDR3nt: TGTGCCAGCAGCGTAGCAGGGACAGGGAAGACCCAGTACTTC
v_gene: TRBV9
abundance: .
d_gene: TRBD1
j_gene: TRBJ2-5

CDR3aa: CASSPREGKNIQYF
CDR3nt: TGTGCCAGCTCACCAAGGGAGGGGAAAAACATTCAGTACTTC
v_gene: TRBV18
abundance: .
d_gene: TRBD2
j_gene: TRBJ2-4

CDR3aa: CASRHPTGGWYGYTF
CDR3nt: TGTGCCAGCAGACACCCGACAGGGGGCTGGTATGGCTACACCTTC
v_gene: TRBV6-6
abundance: .
d_gene: TRBD1
j_gene: TRBJ1-2

CDR3aa: CASLRRNQFITDTQYF
CDR3nt: TGTGCCAGCCTTCGACGGAACCAATTTATCACAGATACGCAGTATTTT
v_gene: TRBV2
abundance: .
d_gene: .
j_gene: TRBJ2-3

CDR3aa: CASSLRPDRGNEQFF
CDR3nt: TGTGCCAGCAGCTTGAGACCGGACAGGGGGAATGAGCAGTTCTTC
v_gene: TRBV5-6
abundance: .
d_gene: TRBD1
j_gene: TRBJ2-1

CDR3aa: CAISERGGYGYTF
CDR3nt: TGTGCCATCAGTGAGAGGGGTGGCTATGGCTACACCTTC
v_gene: TRBV10-3
abundance: .
d_gene: .
j_gene: TRBJ1-2

CDR3aa: CASSLGGIGGYNTDTQYF
CDR3nt: TGTGCCAGCAGCTTAGGGGGTATTGGTGGGTACAACACAGATACGCAGTATTTT
v_gene: TRBV7-2
abundance: .
d_gene: .
j_gene: TRBJ2-3

CDR3aa: CASSLAGPPSTGELFF
CDR3nt: TGTGCCAGCAGCTTAGCGGGTCCGCCTTCCACCGGGGAGCTGTTTTTT
v_gene: TRBV7-2
abundance: .
d_gene: .
j_gene: TRBJ2-2

CDR3aa: CASSPKARAGSGELFF
CDR3nt: TGTGCTAGCAGCCCAAAAGCAAGAGCAGGTTCGGGGGAGCTGTTTTTT
v_gene: TRBV7-7
abundance: .
d_gene: .
j_gene: TRBJ2-2

CDR3aa: CASSEFEETQYF
CDR3nt: TGTGCCAGCAGTGAATTTGAGGAGACCCAGTACTTC
v_gene: TRBV2
abundance: .
d_gene: .
j_gene: TRBJ2-5

CDR3aa: CASLPGPGNTEAFF
CDR3nt: TGTGCCAGCCTACCGGGTCCCGGTAACACTGAAGCTTTCTTT
v_gene: TRBV2
abundance: .
d_gene: .
j_gene: TRBJ1-1

CDR3aa: CSVERDRGYGYTF
CDR3nt: TGCAGCGTTGAAAGGGACAGGGGCTATGGCTACACCTTC
v_gene: TRBV29-1
abundance: .
d_gene: TRBD1
j_gene: TRBJ1-2

CDR3aa: CAWSFTDTQYF
CDR3nt: TGTGCCTGGAGCTTCACAGATACGCAGTATTTT
v_gene: TRBV30
abundance: .
d_gene: .
j_gene: TRBJ2-3

CDR3aa: CASRPSGGREAFF
CDR3nt: TGTGCCAGCAGACCCTCAGGGGGAAGAGAAGCTTTCTTT
v_gene: TRBV6-5
abundance: .
d_gene: TRBD1
j_gene: TRBJ1-1

CDR3aa: CASSHGGNTEAFF
CDR3nt: TGTGCCAGCAGCCACGGAGGCAACACTGAAGCTTTCTTT
v_gene: TRBV7-6
abundance: .
d_gene: .
j_gene: TRBJ1-1

CDR3aa: CASSLRAGNTEAFF
CDR3nt: TGTGCCAGCAGCTTACGCGCAGGGAACACTGAAGCTTTCTTT
v_gene: TRBV7-2
abundance: .
d_gene: .
j_gene: TRBJ1-1

CDR3aa: CASSLVGNYGYTF
CDR3nt: TGTGCCAGCAGCTTAGTGGGGAACTATGGCTACACCTTC
v_gene: TRBV7-2
abundance: .
d_gene: .
j_gene: TRBJ1-2

CDR3aa: CASSLIAGSPYNEQFF
CDR3nt: TGCGCCAGCAGCCTAATAGCGGGTTCCCCCTACAATGAGCAGTTCTTC
v_gene: TRBV5-1
abundance: .
d_gene: TRBD2
j_gene: TRBJ2-1

CDR3aa: CATNDHGSVGGDEQFF
CDR3nt: TGTGCCACCAATGACCATGGTAGCGTTGGGGGCGATGAGCAGTTCTTC
v_gene: TRBV4-2
abundance: .
d_gene: .
j_gene: TRBJ2-1

CDR3aa: CASADRAPVNTIYF
CDR3nt: TGTGCCAGCGCCGACAGGGCCCCTGTGAACACCATATATTTT
v_gene: TRBV7-2
abundance: .
d_gene: TRBD1
j_gene: TRBJ1-3

CDR3aa: CASSQRVARSYNEQFF
CDR3nt: TGTGCCAGCAGTCAAAGGGTGGCCCGCTCCTACAATGAGCAGTTCTTC
v_gene: TRBV6-6
abundance: few
d_gene: .
j_gene: TRBJ2-1

CDR3aa: CASSVNGGAETQYF
CDR3nt: TGTGCCAGCAGTGTCAACGGGGGGGCAGAGACCCAGTACTTC
v_gene: TRBV6-4
abundance: once
d_gene: TRBD2
j_gene: TRBJ2-5

CDR3aa: CATSREGHYEQYF
CDR3nt: TGTGCCACCAGCAGAGAGGGCCACTACGAGCAGTACTTC
v_gene: TRBV15
abundance: .
d_gene: .
j_gene: TRBJ2-7